The entry that follows covers one T cell receptor beta chain sequence. Its antigen is unknown. ViraFEST used viral peptide pools to expand antigen-specific CD4+ T cells before sequencing. With 10 days of culture completed, CD4+ T cells were isolated. Neither prior SARS-CoV-2 infection nor positive nucleocapsid antibodies were present in the vaccine recipients. It was on days 3 and 7 that half the medium was replaced with IL-2 medium. The entry originates in a study of vaccination effects on CD4 cells after COVID-19. About the research overall: BNT162b2 vaccine or mRNA-1273 vaccine was given to participants in two doses. The study's findings and limits: Healthy vaccinees' vaccine-induced clones included only 1 of 255 cross-reacting with common cold coronaviruses. Both infection-induced and vaccine-induced clones contracted markedly at late post-vaccination timepoints.

The V end lost 7 bases, the J end lost 7 bases, and 16 bases lay between the germline ends. The CDR3 is 12 amino acids. From germline, CDR1 is SQVTM and CDR2 ANQGSEA. Sequencing used immunoSEQ multiplex PCR; TCRdb keeps in-frame clones, though not all of them. The sample includes 52,000 or so clones, 70% of them seen just once. Specimen: CD4+ T cells from PBMCs cultured with SARS-CoV-2 spike peptides, collected before COVID-19 vaccination. The source is a human donor who received a COVID-19 vaccine. The chain carries TRBV29-1 and TRBJ1-2, with D possibly being TRBD1 (6 bases). In nucleotides, the CDR3 is TGCAGCGGGCACAGGGAAGGAGGTGGCTACACCTTC. Translating it yields CSGHREGGGYTF.